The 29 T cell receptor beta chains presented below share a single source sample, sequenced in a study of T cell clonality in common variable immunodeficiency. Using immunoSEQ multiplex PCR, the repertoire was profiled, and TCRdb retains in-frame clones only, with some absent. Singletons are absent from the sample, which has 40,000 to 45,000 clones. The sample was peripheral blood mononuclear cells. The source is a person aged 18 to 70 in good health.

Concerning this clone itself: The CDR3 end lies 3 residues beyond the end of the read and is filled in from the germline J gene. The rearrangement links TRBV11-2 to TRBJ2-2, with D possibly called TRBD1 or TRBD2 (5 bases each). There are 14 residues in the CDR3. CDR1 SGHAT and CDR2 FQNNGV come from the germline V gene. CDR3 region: CASSPLQGREKLFF. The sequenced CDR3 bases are TGTGCCAGCAGCCCGTTGCAGGGCCGGGAAAAG.

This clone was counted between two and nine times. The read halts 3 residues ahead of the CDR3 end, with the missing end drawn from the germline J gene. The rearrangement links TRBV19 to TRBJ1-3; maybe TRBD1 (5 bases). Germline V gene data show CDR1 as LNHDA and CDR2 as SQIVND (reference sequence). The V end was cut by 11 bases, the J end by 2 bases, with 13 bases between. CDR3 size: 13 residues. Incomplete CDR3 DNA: TGTGCCTCGGGACGGGGGGCTGGAAACACC. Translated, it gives CASGRGAGNT. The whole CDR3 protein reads CASGRGAGNTIYF.

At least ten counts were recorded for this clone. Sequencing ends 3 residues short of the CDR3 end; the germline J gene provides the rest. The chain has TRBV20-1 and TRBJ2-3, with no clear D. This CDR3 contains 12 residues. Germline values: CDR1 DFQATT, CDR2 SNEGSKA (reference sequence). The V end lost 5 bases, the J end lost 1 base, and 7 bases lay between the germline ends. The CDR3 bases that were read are TGCAGTGCTCACACCCGCACAGATACG. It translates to CSAHTRTDT. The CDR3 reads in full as CSAHTRTDTQYF.

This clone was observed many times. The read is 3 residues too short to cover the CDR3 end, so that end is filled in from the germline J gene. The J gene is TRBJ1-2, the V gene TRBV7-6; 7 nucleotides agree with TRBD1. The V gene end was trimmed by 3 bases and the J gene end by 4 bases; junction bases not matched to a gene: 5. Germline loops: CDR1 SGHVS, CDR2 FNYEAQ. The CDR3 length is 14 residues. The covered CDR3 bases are TGTGCCAGCAGCTTCGGGACAGAGATCTATGGC. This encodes CASSFGTEIYG. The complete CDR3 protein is CASSFGTEIYGYTF. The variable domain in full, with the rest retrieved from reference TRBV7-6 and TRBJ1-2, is GAGVSQSPRYKVTKRGQDVALRCDPISGHVSLYWYRQALGQGPEFLTYFNYEAQQDKSGLPNDRFSAERPEGSISTLTIQRTEQRDSAMYRCASSFGTEIYGYTFGSGTRLTVV.

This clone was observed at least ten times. CDR3 DNA (partial): TGTGCCAGCAGCAGAGACACGGTCACAGATACG. The encoded protein is CASSRDTVTDT. The CDR3 in full is CASSRDTVTDTQYF. V is TRBV3-1 (or the pseudogene TRBV3-2) and J is TRBJ2-3; D unclear. From the germline J gene comes the end of the CDR3, since the read stops 3 residues before it. The V end was cut by 5 bases, the J end by 2 bases, with 11 bases between. Per germline, CDR1 LGHDT and CDR2 YNNKEL (reference sequence). The CDR3 is made up of 14 amino acids.

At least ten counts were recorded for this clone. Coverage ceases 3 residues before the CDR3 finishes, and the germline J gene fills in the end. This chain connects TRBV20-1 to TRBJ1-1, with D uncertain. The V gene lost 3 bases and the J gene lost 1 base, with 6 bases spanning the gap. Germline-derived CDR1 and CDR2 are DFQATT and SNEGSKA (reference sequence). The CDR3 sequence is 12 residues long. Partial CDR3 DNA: TGCAGTGCTAGGAGGGCGAACACTGAA. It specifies CSARRANTE. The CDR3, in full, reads CSARRANTEAFF.

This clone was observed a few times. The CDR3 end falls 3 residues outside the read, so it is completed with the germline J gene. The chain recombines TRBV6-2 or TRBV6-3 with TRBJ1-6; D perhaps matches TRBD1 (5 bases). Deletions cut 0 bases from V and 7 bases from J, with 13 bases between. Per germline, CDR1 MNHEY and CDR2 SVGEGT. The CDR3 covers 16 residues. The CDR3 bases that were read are TGTGCCAGCAGTTACTCTGGGGGGGACCAGAATTCACCC. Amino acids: CASSYSGGDQNSP. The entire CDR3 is CASSYSGGDQNSPLHF.

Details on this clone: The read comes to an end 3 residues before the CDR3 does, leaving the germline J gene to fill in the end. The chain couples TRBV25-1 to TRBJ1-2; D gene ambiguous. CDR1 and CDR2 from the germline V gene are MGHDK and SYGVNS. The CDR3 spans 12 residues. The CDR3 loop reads CASSEAGQSYTF. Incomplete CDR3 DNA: TGTGCCAGCAGTGAGGCAGGTCAGAGC.

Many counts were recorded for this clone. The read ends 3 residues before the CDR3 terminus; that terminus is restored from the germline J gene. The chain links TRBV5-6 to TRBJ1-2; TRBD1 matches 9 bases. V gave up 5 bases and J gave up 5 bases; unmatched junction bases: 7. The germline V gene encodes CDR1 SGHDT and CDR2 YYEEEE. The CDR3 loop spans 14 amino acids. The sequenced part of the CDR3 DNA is TGTGCCAGCAGAAACAGGGGGCGCCGATATGGC. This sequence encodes CASRNRGRRYG. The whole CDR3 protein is CASRNRGRRYGYTF. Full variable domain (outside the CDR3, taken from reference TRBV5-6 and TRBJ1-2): DAGVTQSPTHLIKTRGQQVTLRCSPKSGHDTVSWYQQALGQGPQFIFQYYEEEERQRGNFPDRFSGHQFPNYSSELNVNALLLGDSALYLCASRNRGRRYGYTFGSGTRLTVV.

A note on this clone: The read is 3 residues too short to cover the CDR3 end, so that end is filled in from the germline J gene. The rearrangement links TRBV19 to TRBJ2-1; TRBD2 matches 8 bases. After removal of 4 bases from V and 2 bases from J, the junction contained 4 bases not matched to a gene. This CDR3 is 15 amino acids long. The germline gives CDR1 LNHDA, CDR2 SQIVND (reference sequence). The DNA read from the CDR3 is TGTGCCAGTAGTAACAGCGGGGGCCCCTACAATGAG. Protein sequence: CASSNSGGPYNE. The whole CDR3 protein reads CASSNSGGPYNEQFF.

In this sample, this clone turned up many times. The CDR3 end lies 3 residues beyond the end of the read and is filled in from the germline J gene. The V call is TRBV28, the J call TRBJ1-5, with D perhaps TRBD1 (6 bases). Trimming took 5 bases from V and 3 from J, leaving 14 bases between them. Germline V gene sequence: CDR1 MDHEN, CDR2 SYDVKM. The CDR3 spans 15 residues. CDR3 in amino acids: CASSRGGSDNQPQHF. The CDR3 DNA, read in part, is TGTGCCAGCAGTCGAGGGGGTAGCGACAATCAGCCC.

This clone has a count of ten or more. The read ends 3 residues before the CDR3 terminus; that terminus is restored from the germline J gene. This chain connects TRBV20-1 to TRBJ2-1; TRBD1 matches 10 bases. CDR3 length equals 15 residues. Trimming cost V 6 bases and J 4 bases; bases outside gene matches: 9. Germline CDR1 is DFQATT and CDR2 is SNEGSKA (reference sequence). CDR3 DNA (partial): TGCAGTGCCAATTTCCGGGACAGGGGTTACAATGAG. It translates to CSANFRDRGYNE. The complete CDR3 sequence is CSANFRDRGYNEQFF.

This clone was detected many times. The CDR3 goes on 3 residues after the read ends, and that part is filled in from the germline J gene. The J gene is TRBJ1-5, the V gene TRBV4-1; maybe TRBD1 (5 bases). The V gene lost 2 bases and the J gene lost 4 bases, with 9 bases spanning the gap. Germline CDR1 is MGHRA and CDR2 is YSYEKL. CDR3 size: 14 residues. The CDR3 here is CASSQTDRNQPQHF. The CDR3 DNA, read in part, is TGCGCCAGCAGCCAAACTGACAGAAATCAGCCC.

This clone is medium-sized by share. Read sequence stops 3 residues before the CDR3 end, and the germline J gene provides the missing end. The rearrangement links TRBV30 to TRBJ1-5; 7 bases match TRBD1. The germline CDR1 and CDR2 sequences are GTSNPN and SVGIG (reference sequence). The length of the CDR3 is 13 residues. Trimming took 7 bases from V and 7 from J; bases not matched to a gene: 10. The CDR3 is CAFDRVRGQPQHF. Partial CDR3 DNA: TGTGCCTTTGACAGGGTGAGAGGACAGCCC. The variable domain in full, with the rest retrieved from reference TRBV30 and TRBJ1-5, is SQTIHQWPATLVQPVGSPLSLECTVEGTSNPNLYWYRQAAGRGLQLLFYSVGIGQISSEVPQNLSASRPQDRQFILSSKKLLLSDSGFYLCAFDRVRGQPQHFGDGTRLSIL.

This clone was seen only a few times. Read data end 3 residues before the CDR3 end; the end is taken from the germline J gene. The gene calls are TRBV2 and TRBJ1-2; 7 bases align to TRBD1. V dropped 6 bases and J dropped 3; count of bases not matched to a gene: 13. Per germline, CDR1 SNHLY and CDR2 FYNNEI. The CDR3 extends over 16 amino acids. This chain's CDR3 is CASSYPGTEVYYGYTF. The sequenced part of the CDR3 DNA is TGTGCCAGCAGCTATCCCGGGACAGAGGTTTACTATGGC.

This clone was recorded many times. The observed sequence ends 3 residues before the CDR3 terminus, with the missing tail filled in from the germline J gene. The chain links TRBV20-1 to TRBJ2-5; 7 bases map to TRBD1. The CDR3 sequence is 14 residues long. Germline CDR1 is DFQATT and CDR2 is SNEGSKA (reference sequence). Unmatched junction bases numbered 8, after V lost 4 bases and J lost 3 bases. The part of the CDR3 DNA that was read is TGCAGTGCTAACCGAGGACAGGCAAAAGAGACC. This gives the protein CSANRGQAKET. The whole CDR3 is CSANRGQAKETQYF.

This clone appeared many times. Partial CDR3 DNA: TGTGCCAGCAGCTTGGACAGGGGGTGGGGAGGC. It translates to CASSLDRGWGG. The whole CDR3 protein reads CASSLDRGWGGYTF. The chain employs TRBV5-6 and TRBJ1-2; 8 nucleotides match TRBD1. The read halts 3 residues ahead of the CDR3 end, with the missing end drawn from the germline J gene. Per germline, CDR1 SGHDT and CDR2 YYEEEE. The CDR3 covers 14 residues.

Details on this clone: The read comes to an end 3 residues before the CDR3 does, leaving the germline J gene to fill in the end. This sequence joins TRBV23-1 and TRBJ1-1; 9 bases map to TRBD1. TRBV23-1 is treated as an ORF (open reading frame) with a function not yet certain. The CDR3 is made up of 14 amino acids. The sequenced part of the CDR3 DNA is TGCGCCAGCAGTCAAGACAGGGGGAAAAACATT. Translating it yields CASSQDRGKNI. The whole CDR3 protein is CASSQDRGKNIAFF.

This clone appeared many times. The sequenced CDR3 bases are TGCGCCAGCAGCTCATCCGGGACTAGCGGGTACGAG. Protein sequence: CASSSSGTSGYE. The full CDR3 protein reads CASSSSGTSGYEQYF. The chain joins TRBV5-1 to TRBJ2-7; 12 positions agree with TRBD2. The CDR3 end falls 3 residues outside the read, so it is completed with the germline J gene. The V segment lost 3 bases and the J segment 4 bases; nucleotides outside the gene matches: 5. Germline CDR1 and CDR2: SGHRS and YFSETQ. This CDR3 is built from 15 residues.

The sequenced part of the CDR3 DNA is TGTGCCAGCAGCTTAGCCCTCTTCCAAGAGACC. Translated, it gives CASSLALFQET. The full CDR3 sequence reads CASSLALFQETQYF. This chain links TRBV7-9 with TRBJ2-5; no reliable D call. The read halts 3 residues ahead of the CDR3 end, with the missing end drawn from the germline J gene. The CDR3 consists of 14 residues. Germline loops: CDR1 SEHNR, CDR2 FQNEAQ (reference sequence). V shed 0 bases and J shed 1 base, with 6 bases lying between them.

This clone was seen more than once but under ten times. Partial CDR3 DNA: TGCAGCGGCTGGACAGGGGAGGGTGGC. It specifies CSGWTGEGG. In full, the CDR3 reads CSGWTGEGGYTF. The chain carries TRBV29-1 and TRBJ1-2, with 9 bases lining up with TRBD1. The read ends 3 residues early relative to the CDR3; the germline J gene fills the gap. This CDR3 spans 12 amino acids. J was trimmed by 7 bases and V by 7 bases; bases with no gene match: 7. Germline loops: CDR1 SQVTM, CDR2 ANQGSEA.

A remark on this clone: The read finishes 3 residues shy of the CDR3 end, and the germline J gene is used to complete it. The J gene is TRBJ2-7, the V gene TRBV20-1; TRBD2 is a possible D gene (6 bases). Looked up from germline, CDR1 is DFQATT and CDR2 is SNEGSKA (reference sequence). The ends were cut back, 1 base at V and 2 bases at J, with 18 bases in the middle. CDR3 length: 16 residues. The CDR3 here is CSARGPVSGRAYEQYF. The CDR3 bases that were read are TGCAGTGCTAGAGGCCCTGTTAGCGGCCGAGCCTACGAG.

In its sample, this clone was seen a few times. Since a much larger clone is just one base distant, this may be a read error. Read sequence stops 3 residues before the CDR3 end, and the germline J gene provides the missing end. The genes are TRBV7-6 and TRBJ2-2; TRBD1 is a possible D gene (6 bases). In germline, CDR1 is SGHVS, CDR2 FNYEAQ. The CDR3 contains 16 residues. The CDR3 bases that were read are TGTGCCAGCAGCTACAGGGCGTCCCTCGGTAATGAAAAG. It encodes CASSYRASLGNEK. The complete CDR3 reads CASSYRASLGNEKLFF.

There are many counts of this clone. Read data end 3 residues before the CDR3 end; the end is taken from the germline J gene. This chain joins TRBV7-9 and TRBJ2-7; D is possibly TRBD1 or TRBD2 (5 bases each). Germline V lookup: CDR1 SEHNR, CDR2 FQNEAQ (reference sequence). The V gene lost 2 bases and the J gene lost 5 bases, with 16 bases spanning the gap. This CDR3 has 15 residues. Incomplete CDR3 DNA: TGTGCCAGCAGCTTACCAGGGAACAGGAGGAACGAG. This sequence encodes CASSLPGNRRNE. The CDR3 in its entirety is CASSLPGNRRNEQYF.

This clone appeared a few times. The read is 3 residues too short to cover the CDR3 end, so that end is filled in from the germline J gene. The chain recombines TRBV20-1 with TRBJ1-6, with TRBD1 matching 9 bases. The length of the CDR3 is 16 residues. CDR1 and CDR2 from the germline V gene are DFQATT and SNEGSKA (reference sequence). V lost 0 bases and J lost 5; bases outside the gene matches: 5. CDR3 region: CSARDSGQGDNSPLHF. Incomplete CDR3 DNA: TGCAGTGCTAGAGATTCGGGACAGGGCGATAATTCACCC.

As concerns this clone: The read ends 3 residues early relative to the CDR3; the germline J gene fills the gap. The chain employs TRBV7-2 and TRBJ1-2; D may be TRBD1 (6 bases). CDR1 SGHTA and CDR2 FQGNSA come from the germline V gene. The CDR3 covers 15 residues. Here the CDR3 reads CASSLVERGGSDYTF. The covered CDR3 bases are TGTGCCAGCAGCTTAGTCGAGCGGGGGGGCAGTGAC. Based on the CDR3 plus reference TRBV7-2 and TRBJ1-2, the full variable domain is GAGVSQSPSNKVTEKGKDVELRCDPISGHTALYWYRQSLGQGLEFLIYFQGNSAPDKSGLPSDRFSAERTGGSVSTLTIQRTQQEDSAVYLCASSLVERGGSDYTFGSGTRLTVV.

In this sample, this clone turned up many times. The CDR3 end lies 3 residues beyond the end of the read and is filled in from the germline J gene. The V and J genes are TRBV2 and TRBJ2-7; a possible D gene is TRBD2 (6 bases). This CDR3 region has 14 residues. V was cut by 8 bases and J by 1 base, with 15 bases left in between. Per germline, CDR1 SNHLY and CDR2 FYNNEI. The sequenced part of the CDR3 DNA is TGTGCCAGCCGCCAGACTAGTACTTCCTACGAG. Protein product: CASRQTSTSYE. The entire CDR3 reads CASRQTSTSYEQYF.

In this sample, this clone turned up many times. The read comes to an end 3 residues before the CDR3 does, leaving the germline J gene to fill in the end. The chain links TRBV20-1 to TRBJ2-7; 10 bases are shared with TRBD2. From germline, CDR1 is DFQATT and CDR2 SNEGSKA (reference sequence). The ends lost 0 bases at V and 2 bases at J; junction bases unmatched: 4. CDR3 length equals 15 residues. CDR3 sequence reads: CSARDGLAGAYEQYF. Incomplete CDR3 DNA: TGCAGTGCTAGAGATGGCCTAGCGGGGGCCTACGAG.

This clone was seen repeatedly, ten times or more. The CDR3 region is CASITSGNQPQHF. Incomplete CDR3 DNA: TGTGCCAGCATCACGAGCGGCAATCAGCCC. V and J are TRBV7-6 and TRBJ1-5, with no clear D. The read gets to within 3 residues of the CDR3 end, and the germline J gene fills in the rest. CDR3 length: 13 residues. V lost 7 bases and J lost 2, with 9 bases in between. CDR1 and CDR2 (germline): SGHVS, FNYEAQ.